The 26 T cell receptor beta chains below were found in one sample sequenced in a study of PD-L1 blockade in urothelial cancer. The time point: peripheral blood 6 weeks after treatment start. Assay used: immunoSEQ multiplex PCR; TCRdb lists only in-frame clones, some missing. Of more than 40,000 clones detected, roughly 85% appear once; the ten largest clones hold over 12%. Sequencing used PBMCs, obtained around atezolizumab (anti-PD-L1) treatment. All receptors come from a man in his 60s with urothelial cancer.

CDR3: CASSQEGTTQETQYF. DNA for the CDR3: TGCGCCAGCAGCCAAGAGGGGACTACACAAGAGACCCAGTACTTC. This chain links TRBV4-1 with TRBJ2-5; 7 bases fit TRBD2. In germline, CDR1 is MGHRA, CDR2 YSYEKL. The V segment lost 0 bases and the J segment 2 bases; nucleotides outside the gene matches: 3. The CDR3 covers 15 residues.

The V and J genes are TRBV6-1 and TRBJ1-5; D unresolved. The CDR3 sequence is 12 residues long. Germline-derived CDR1 and CDR2 are MNHNS and SASEGT. V lost 9 bases and J lost 9, with 15 bases in between. CDR3 nucleotides: TGTGCCAGTCATAGCACCCGCGGGCCCCAGCATTTT. It yields the protein CASHSTRGPQHF.

The gene calls are TRBV6-1 and TRBJ2-3, with 8 bases matching TRBD1. Germline CDR1 MNHNS, CDR2 SASEGT. Trimming cost V 6 bases and J 3 bases; bases outside gene matches: 8. The CDR3 consists of 15 residues. The DNA for the CDR3 is TGTGCCAGCAGGAAGACAGGGGAAGTAACAGATACGCAGTATTTT. Protein: CASRKTGEVTDTQYF.

This sequence joins TRBV18 and TRBJ2-7, with 7 bases that match TRBD1. CDR1 is KGHSH, CDR2 LQKENI, per germline. The CDR3 is made up of 14 amino acids. With 5 bases clipped from V and 2 bases from J, the junction kept 6 bases outside the gene matches. This CDR3 reads CASSSLTGPYEQYF. CDR3 DNA: TGTGCCAGCTCATCTCTGACAGGGCCCTACGAGCAGTACTTC.

The rearrangement uses TRBV18 and TRBJ2-3; D is perhaps TRBD1 (6 bases). CDR3 length equals 16 residues. Germline assignment: CDR1 KGHSH and CDR2 LQKENI. Trimming cost V 3 bases and J 1 base, with 14 bases left between them. CDR3 region: CASSPYRPGGTDTQYF. The DNA of the CDR3 is TGTGCCAGCTCACCGTATAGGCCAGGGGGCACAGATACGCAGTATTTT.

The chain couples TRBV28 to TRBJ1-6; D might be TRBD1 (6 bases). Germline V CDR1 and CDR2: MDHEN, SYDVKM. The CDR3 loop spans 15 amino acids. Trimming removed 5 bases at V and 7 bases at J, with 15 bases between. Here the CDR3 DNA reads TGTGCCAGCAGTGCTACCGGGACAAGAAATTCACCCCTCCACTTT. Encoded protein: CASSATGTRNSPLHF.

The chain is built from TRBV30 and TRBJ1-2, with 7 nucleotides matching TRBD1. This CDR3 region has 14 residues. The germline V gene has CDR1 GTSNPN and CDR2 SVGIG (reference sequence). V lost 2 bases and J lost 3; bases outside the gene matches: 6. As DNA, the CDR3 is TGTGCCTGGAGTCTGACAGGGACTGACTATGGCTACACCTTC. Amino acids: CAWSLTGTDYGYTF.

This clone appeared once. The chain is built from TRBV5-6 and TRBJ2-7, with a tentative D call TRBD1 (6 bases). Germline V gene lookup returns CDR1 SGHDT and CDR2 YYEEEE. Trimming cost V 5 bases and J 2 bases, with 11 bases left between them. The CDR3 length is 13 residues. CDR3: CASRKTGTYEQYF. The DNA for the CDR3 is TGTGCCAGCAGAAAGACAGGAACCTACGAGCAGTACTTC.

J is TRBJ2-7 and V is TRBV5-1; D is possibly TRBD1 (5 bases). The CDR3 length is 14 residues. Germline-derived CDR1 and CDR2 are SGHRS and YFSETQ. Trimming pared 7 bases from V and 6 bases from J, leaving 20 bases between. The CDR3 reads CASGQGPPAREQYF. The CDR3 coding sequence is TGCGCCAGCGGCCAGGGCCCCCCCGCGCGCGAGCAGTACTTC.

This clone was picked up one time. V and J are TRBV5-6 and TRBJ2-7; D remains unclear. Germline V CDR1 and CDR2: SGHDT, YYEEEE. V gave up 4 bases and J gave up 2 bases, with 13 bases separating them. The CDR3 has 14 amino acids. CDR3 bases: TGTGCCAGCAGCCGCGATATAACAGCCTACGAGCAGTACTTC. This sequence encodes CASSRDITAYEQYF.

This clone has more than one count but fewer than ten. The genes are TRBV27 and TRBJ1-6; D is ambiguous. The germline V gene encodes CDR1 MNHEY and CDR2 SMNVEV (reference sequence). V dropped 3 bases and J dropped 13 bases, with 16 bases sitting between them. The CDR3 totals 14 residues. The CDR3 reads CASSFITDSAPLHF. The CDR3, as DNA: TGTGCCAGCAGTTTTATTACCGACTCTGCGCCCCTCCACTTT.

The genes are TRBV19 and TRBJ2-3; tentatively, D is TRBD2 (5 bases). Germline V gene sequence: CDR1 LNHDA, CDR2 SQIVND (reference sequence). The CDR3 is 16 residues long. V lost 8 bases to trimming and J lost 3 bases, with 21 bases between them. The CDR3 DNA reads TGTGCCAGTGGGTCGGTGAGGGCCTTTGAGACAGATACGCAGTATTTT. Its translation is CASGSVRAFETDTQYF. Filled out from reference TRBV19 and TRBJ2-3, the complete variable domain reads DGGITQSPKYLFRKEGQNVTLSCEQNLNHDAMYWYRQDPGQGLRLIYYSQIVNDFQKGDIAEGYSVSREKKESFPLTVTSAQKNPTAFYLCASGSVRAFETDTQYFGPGTRLTVL.

The chain uses TRBV9 and TRBJ2-3; the match to TRBD1 covers 10 bases. The trim removed 4 bases at V and 4 bases at J, leaving 9 bases unmatched. In germline, CDR1 is SGDLS, CDR2 YYNGEE. There are 16 residues in the CDR3. CDR3 DNA: TGTGCCAGCAGCCCCGGGGACAGGGGTTGGGCAGATACGCAGTATTTT. Its protein is CASSPGDRGWADTQYF.

The chain carries TRBV5-1 and TRBJ2-5; the match to TRBD2 covers 12 bases. The V and J ends lost 0 bases and 5 bases, in that order; junction bases with no gene match: 5. In germline, CDR1 is SGHRS, CDR2 YFSETQ. The CDR3 is 16 residues long. The CDR3, as DNA: TGCGCCAGCAGCTTGGGGGCTAGCGGGGGGGCCGAGACCCAGTACTTC. Its translation is CASSLGASGGAETQYF.

The rearrangement uses TRBV7-9 and TRBJ2-7; TRBD1 is a possible D gene (6 bases). V was trimmed by 3 bases and J by 5 bases, leaving 11 bases between them. The germline CDR1 and CDR2 sequences are SEHNR and FQNEAQ (reference sequence). The CDR3 sequence is 13 residues long. In DNA, the CDR3 is TGTGCCAGCAGCTTCCCAGGGGCGGACGAGCAGTACTTC. It specifies CASSFPGADEQYF.

The chain employs TRBV5-4 and TRBJ2-1; 12 bases line up with TRBD1. Germline CDR1 reads SGHNT; CDR2 reads YYREEE (reference sequence). The CDR3 runs to 15 residues. After removal of 4 bases from V and 8 bases from J, the junction contained 7 bases not matched to a gene. CDR3 sequence (DNA): TGTGCCAGCAGCCGGGGGGACAGGGGGCTGGATGAGCAGTTCTTC. Translated, it gives CASSRGDRGLDEQFF.

This clone came up a few times. The rearrangement joins TRBV19 to TRBJ1-2; TRBD1 matches 9 bases. In germline, CDR1 is LNHDA, CDR2 SQIVND (reference sequence). This CDR3 contains 14 residues. With V trimmed by 8 bases and J by 2 bases, 6 bases remained unmatched. Here the CDR3 DNA reads TGTGCCAGTGATGCCGGGACAGGGAACTATGGCTACACCTTC. This gives the protein CASDAGTGNYGYTF. The full variable domain, with the rest looked up from reference TRBV19 and TRBJ1-2, is DGGITQSPKYLFRKEGQNVTLSCEQNLNHDAMYWYRQDPGQGLRLIYYSQIVNDFQKGDIAEGYSVSREKKESFPLTVTSAQKNPTAFYLCASDAGTGNYGYTFGSGTRLTVV.

This clone turned up a few times. This chain connects TRBV11-2 to TRBJ2-4; TRBD1 aligns across 7 bases. CDR1 and CDR2 from the germline V gene are SGHAT and FQNNGV. The CDR3 is 16 amino acids. Unmatched junction bases numbered 6, after V lost 4 bases and J lost 0 bases. CDR3 sequence reads: CASSSGEGAAKNIQYF. CDR3 nucleotides: TGTGCCAGCAGCTCTGGAGAGGGGGCAGCCAAAAACATTCAGTACTTC.

The gene calls are TRBV6-1 and TRBJ1-1; TRBD1 matches at 7 bases. Trimming at V came to 9 bases and at J to 5 bases, leaving 6 bases not matched to a gene. Germline values: CDR1 MNHNS, CDR2 SASEGT. This CDR3 is 12 amino acids long. The CDR3 loop is CASQTGNTEAFF. The CDR3 bases are TGTGCCAGTCAGACAGGGAATACTGAAGCTTTCTTT.

The gene calls are TRBV5-1 and TRBJ1-1, with TRBD1 identical over 7 bases. This CDR3 has 14 amino acids. CDR1 and CDR2 (germline): SGHRS, YFSETQ. After removal of 0 bases from V and 12 bases from J, the junction contained 11 bases not matched to a gene. The CDR3 sequence: CASSLDGVGGGPFF. The CDR3, as DNA: TGCGCCAGCAGCTTGGATGGTGTAGGGGGCGGGCCTTTCTTT.

The V gene is TRBV25-1, the J gene TRBJ1-2; possibly TRBD1 for D (5 bases). Per the germline V gene, CDR1 is MGHDK and CDR2 is SYGVNS. V lost 2 bases, J lost 6 bases, and 10 bases lay in between. This CDR3 has 13 residues. The CDR3 region has the DNA TGTGCCAGCAGTGAAAGGGAGGACAATGGCTACACCTTC. The encoded protein is CASSEREDNGYTF.

The chain joins TRBV2 to TRBJ1-1; D is undetermined. CDR3 size: 12 residues. Looked up from germline, CDR1 is SNHLY and CDR2 is FYNNEI. Trimming cost V 5 bases and J 5 bases, with 9 bases left between them. In DNA form, the CDR3 reads TGTGCCAGCAGTTTTCTCGGGACTGAAGCTTTCTTT. Its translation: CASSFLGTEAFF. The full variable domain, its missing parts supplied by reference TRBV2 and TRBJ1-1, is EPEVTQTPSHQVTQMGQEVILRCVPISNHLYFYWYRQILGQKVEFLVSFYNNEISEKSEIFDDQFSVERPDGSNFTLKIRSTKLEDSAMYFCASSFLGTEAFFGQGTRLTVV.

V and J are TRBV11-1 and TRBJ2-5; D is possibly TRBD1 (6 bases). This CDR3 is built from 17 residues. Germline CDR1 SGHAT, CDR2 FQDESV (reference sequence). Trimming removed 1 base at V and 0 bases at J, with 15 bases between. Written as DNA, the CDR3 is TGTGCCAGCAGCTTAGGTACCAGGGGACGGTACCAAGAGACCCAGTACTTC. It yields the protein CASSLGTRGRYQETQYF.

This clone was detected only a few times. This rearrangement joins TRBV6-1 to TRBJ1-6; D possibly corresponds to TRBD1 (5 bases). CDR1 and CDR2 from the germline V gene are MNHNS and SASEGT. Deletions cut 10 bases from V and 5 bases from J, with 15 bases between. This CDR3 contains 14 residues. CDR3 region: CATVGAPNNSPLHF. The CDR3 bases are TGTGCCACCGTTGGGGCACCGAATAATTCACCCCTCCACTTT.

This clone has a handful of counts. This chain links TRBV6-1 with TRBJ2-3; 8 bases agree with TRBD2. The J segment lost 0 bases and the V segment lost 0 bases, leaving 2 bases of the junction unmatched. Germline CDR1 reads MNHNS; CDR2 reads SASEGT. The CDR3 extends over 16 amino acids. The CDR3 region has the DNA TGTGCCAGCAGTGAAGCAGTAGCGGGGAGCACAGATACGCAGTATTTT. This translates into CASSEAVAGSTDTQYF.

The chain is built from TRBV15 and TRBJ2-3, with 8 bases aligning to TRBD1. This CDR3 region has 15 residues. The germline V gene has CDR1 LNHNV and CDR2 YYDKDF (reference sequence). The trim removed 1 base at V and 5 bases at J, leaving 5 bases unmatched. The CDR3 loop is CATSRATDRVDTQYF. Written as DNA, the CDR3 is TGTGCCACCAGCAGAGCCACGGACAGGGTAGATACGCAGTATTTT.